This T cell receptor (beta chain) was sequenced during a study of T cells in Graves' hyperthyroidism and ophthalmopathy. General study results and limits: It was a median 6.5 months before onset that the model predicted ophthalmopathy. The majority of expanded thyroid clonotypes above 0.001 also appeared in blood.

Amplification of TCR beta CDR3 regions used RNA as the template. When the TCR CDR3 underwent first-round RT-PCR, the HTBI primer set was used. TCRdb fed the multiplex PCR reads into MiXCR, producing one record per CDR3 protein. The table lists 550,000 to 600,000 distinct CDR3 sequences, 46% of them singletons, with about 20% in the top ten. The table lists this clonotype with many counts. Its cognate antigen is unknown. The receptor's source is an adult woman with Graves' disease, either hyperthyroidism or ophthalmopathy (not recorded which). The sequenced sample consisted of peripheral blood or thyroid tissue (not recorded which).

This chain's CDR3 is CASRKGGNAGYTF. In DNA, the CDR3 is TGCGCCAGCCGGAAAGGGGGGAACGCTGGCTACACCTTC. The J gene is TRBJ1-2, the V gene TRBV10-2; D possibly corresponds to TRBD1 (6 bases). The V gene lost 8 bases and the J gene lost 7 bases, with 17 bases spanning the gap. Germline assignment: CDR1 WSHSY and CDR2 SAAADI. This CDR3 is 13 amino acids long.